The 5 T cell receptor beta chains below all came from one sample that was sequenced in a study of CD8 T cells in Susac syndrome. When the RNA was reverse transcribed, random hexamers were used with an input of about 0.45 to 1 ug. MiXCR, applied by TCRdb to the immunoSEQ multiplex PCR reads, yields one record per CDR3 protein. In the table there are approximately 200,000 distinct CDR3 sequences, 95% of which are singletons. The sequencing input was CD4+ T cells from PBMCs. All receptors derive from a human donor with multiple sclerosis.

V usage is TRBV15 and J usage is TRBJ1-1; no reliable D call. Germline CDR1 and CDR2: LNHNV and YYDKDF (reference sequence). The CDR3 has 16 amino acids. Deletions cut 0 bases from V and 2 bases from J, with 13 bases between. CDR3 nucleotide sequence: TGTGCCACCAGCAGAGATATCGGGGAGGTAAACACTGAAGCTTTCTTT. This gives the protein CATSRDIGEVNTEAFF.

The rearrangement uses TRBV25-1 and TRBJ1-6; D is uncertain. This CDR3 is 11 amino acids long. The V end lost 1 base, the J end lost 12 bases, and 4 bases lay between the germline ends. Germline lookup yields CDR1 MGHDK and CDR2 SYGVNS. DNA of the CDR3: TGTGCCAGCAGTGAATGGGGACCCCTCCACTTT. This encodes CASSEWGPLHF.

The chain joins TRBV20-1 to TRBJ2-5; D might be TRBD1 or TRBD2, each matching 5 bases. Germline values: CDR1 DFQATT, CDR2 SNEGSKA (reference sequence). V lost 6 bases, J lost 9 bases, and 26 bases lay in between. The CDR3 extends over 15 amino acids. This chain's CDR3 is CSAPNPGPVPRAQYF. The CDR3 coding sequence is TGCAGTGCGCCCAACCCGGGACCCGTGCCCCGGGCCCAGTACTTC.

This clonotype was seen once. V and J are TRBV27 and TRBJ1-5; TRBD1 might be the D (6 bases). The CDR3 runs to 15 residues. Germline values: CDR1 MNHEY, CDR2 SMNVEV (reference sequence). V lost 5 bases, J lost 1 base, and 12 bases lay in between. The CDR3 coding sequence is TGTGCCAGCAGTGCCACAGGGATGAGCAATCAGCCCCAGCATTTT. Its protein is CASSATGMSNQPQHF.

The J gene is TRBJ2-7, the V gene TRBV20-1, with a weak D call TRBD1 (6 bases). The V and J ends lost 2 bases and 4 bases respectively, with 18 bases between them. The CDR3 contains 15 residues. Germline CDR1 DFQATT, CDR2 SNEGSKA (reference sequence). This chain's CDR3 is CSARKRAGAQYEQYF. Here the CDR3 DNA reads TGCAGTGCTAGAAAGAGGGCAGGGGCCCAGTACGAGCAGTACTTC.